A single sample is the source of the 2 T cell receptor beta chains below, sequenced in a study of neurological immune-mediated disorders. TCRdb re-derived calls from the 5' RACE reads in MiXCR, one entry per CDR3 protein. The data contain fewer than 50,000 distinct CDR3 sequences, about 14% of them seen just once; the ten biggest clones take up around 4%. Sequenced input: CD4+ T cells from blood. The receptor set was obtained from an older woman with HTLV-1-associated myelopathy (HAM/TSP).

This chain uses TRBV6-1 with TRBJ1-6; tentative D call: TRBD1 (5 bases). CDR1 is MNHNS, CDR2 SASEGT, per germline. Trimming cost V 10 bases and J 7 bases, with 14 bases left between them. This CDR3 is 13 amino acids long. CDR3 in amino acids: CATTGAANSPLHF. As DNA, the CDR3 is TGTGCCACCACTGGGGCCGCGAATTCACCCCTCCACTTT.

This clonotype was seen many times. V usage is TRBV20-1 and J usage is TRBJ2-1; 9 bases match TRBD1. V was clipped by 1 base and J by 5 bases; unmatched bases: 9. The CDR3 totals 16 residues. CDR1 DFQATT and CDR2 SNEGSKA come from the germline V gene (reference sequence). The CDR3 sequence: CSARARSGTGNNEQFF. Written as DNA, the CDR3 is TGCAGTGCTAGAGCCCGGTCTGGGACAGGGAACAATGAGCAGTTCTTC.